The 23 T cell receptor beta chains below come from one sample, sequenced in a study of blood T cell repertoires in COVID-19. Here immunoSEQ multiplex PCR was the method, and the copy in TCRdb shows in-frame clones only, minus some. The sample has roughly 99,000 clones, roughly 78% seen once. Specimen: peripheral blood. These receptor sequences come from a woman older than 75 with active or convalescent COVID-19.

The chain recombines TRBV7-3 with TRBJ2-5; TRBD1 matches at 8 bases. Germline V gene lookup returns CDR1 SGHTA and CDR2 FQGTGA. This CDR3 contains 13 residues. Trimming cost V 8 bases and J 0 bases; bases outside gene matches: 2. CDR3 region: CASGQGNQETQYF. For the CDR3, the DNA is TGTGCCAGCGGACAGGGCAACCAAGAGACCCAGTACTTC.

This clone was found a few times. V usage is TRBV23-1 and J usage is TRBJ2-7, with 10 bases matching TRBD2. TRBV23-1 is sorted into the ORF group, with uncertain function. There are 18 residues in the CDR3. Trimming removed 7 bases from V and 0 bases from J; junction bases left unmatched: 15. CDR3 protein: CASTKAGTSALSSYEQYF. Written as DNA, the CDR3 is TGCGCCAGCACGAAAGCCGGGACTAGCGCCCTGAGCTCCTACGAGCAGTACTTC.

This clone has more than one count but fewer than ten. The chain uses TRBV19 and TRBJ1-1; D gene unclear. V was shortened by 4 bases and J by 6 bases, with 12 bases between the two germline ends. Germline CDR1 reads LNHDA; CDR2 reads SQIVND (reference sequence). The CDR3 spans 13 residues. DNA of the CDR3: TGTGCCAGTAGTAGGGCACTAGAGGCTGAAGCTTTCTTT. Translation gives CASSRALEAEAFF.

V is TRBV12-3 or TRBV12-4 and J is TRBJ1-1; D perhaps matches TRBD1 (5 bases). Trimming took off 7 bases at V and 4 bases at J, with 13 bases between the two ends. CDR3 length: 13 residues. The CDR3 protein is CASTSTGFTEAFF. CDR3 DNA: TGTGCCAGCACCTCAACAGGTTTCACTGAAGCTTTCTTT.

The V gene is TRBV7-9, the J gene TRBJ1-1, with 7 bases lining up with TRBD1. The CDR3 runs 13 residues. After removal of 1 base from V and 4 bases from J, the junction contained 0 bases not matched to a gene. Germline V lookup: CDR1 SEHNR, CDR2 FQNEAQ (reference sequence). As DNA, the CDR3 is TGTGCCAGCAGCTTAGAGGGGGCCACTGAAGCTTTCTTT. Amino acid sequence: CASSLEGATEAFF.

V gene TRBV29-1 combines with J gene TRBJ2-3; the match to TRBD2 covers 10 bases. This CDR3 comprises 15 residues. In germline, CDR1 is SQVTM, CDR2 ANQGSEA. Germline trimming cut 4 bases from V and 4 bases from J; bases unmatched to any gene: 8. The CDR3 sequence: CSVGGASGSADTQYF. The CDR3, as DNA: TGCAGCGTTGGGGGGGCTAGCGGGAGCGCAGATACGCAGTATTTT.

The chain carries TRBV6-2 or TRBV6-3 and TRBJ2-7; D uncertain. The V end lost 2 bases, the J end lost 4 bases, and 6 bases lay between the germline ends. CDR1 MNHEY and CDR2 SVGEGT come from the germline V gene. The CDR3 totals 12 residues. CDR3 DNA: TGTGCCAGCAGTTACGCGTTTTACGAGCAGTACTTC. Encoded protein: CASSYAFYEQYF.

This clone was seen more than once but under ten times. The chain uses TRBV19 and TRBJ2-1, with TRBD2 identical over 10 bases. V lost 5 bases, J lost 4 bases, and 8 bases stayed unmatched. The germline CDR1 and CDR2 sequences are LNHDA and SQIVND (reference sequence). The CDR3 is 16 residues long. CDR3 DNA sequence: TGTGCCAGTAGTCTCTACGGGACTAGCGCGTACAATGAGCAGTTCTTC. This translates into CASSLYGTSAYNEQFF.

J is TRBJ2-7 and V is TRBV13; perhaps TRBD1 as D (8 bases). Trimming removed 4 bases from V and 4 bases from J, with 17 bases in between. Germline assignment: CDR1 PRHDT and CDR2 FYEKMQ (reference sequence). CDR3 length: 15 amino acids. The CDR3 DNA sequence: TGTGCCAGCAGCTCCCCTAGCGGACAGGGATACGAGCAGTACTTC. Encoded protein: CASSSPSGQGYEQYF.

The J gene is TRBJ1-1, the V gene TRBV7-8, with D perhaps matching TRBD1 (5 bases). Per the germline V gene, CDR1 is SGHVS and CDR2 is FQNEAQ. The CDR3 has 12 amino acids. The V end was cut by 5 bases, the J end by 4 bases, with 8 bases between. Here the CDR3 reads CASSLDSTEAFF. The CDR3 DNA reads as TGTGCCAGCAGCCTTGACAGCACTGAAGCTTTCTTT.

The chain carries TRBV24-1 and TRBJ2-5; D may be TRBD2 (6 bases). Germline lookup yields CDR1 KGHDR and CDR2 SFDVKD. V dropped 0 bases and J dropped 1 base, with 8 bases sitting between them. This CDR3 has 15 amino acids. The CDR3 DNA follows: TGTGCCACCAGTGATTTGTGGAGGGGCCAAGAGACCCAGTACTTC. This translates into CATSDLWRGQETQYF.

This clone was counted a few times. The chain uses TRBV6-1 and TRBJ1-4, with a tentative D call TRBD1 (5 bases). V dropped 2 bases and J dropped 10 bases, with 14 bases sitting between them. Germline CDR1 and CDR2: MNHNS and SASEGT. This CDR3 is 14 amino acids long. CDR3 bases: TGTGCCAGCAGTGAACAGGGTGGGGTAGGAAAACTGTTTTTT. It is translated as CASSEQGGVGKLFF.

This clone was observed a few times. This rearrangement joins TRBV28 to TRBJ1-5, with a weak D call TRBD1 (5 bases). Germline CDR1 reads MDHEN; CDR2 reads SYDVKM. The CDR3 extends over 13 amino acids. V shed 5 bases and J shed 6 bases, with 11 bases lying between them. The CDR3 DNA is TGTGCCAGCAGTGCAGGGTCGGGTCAGCCCCAGCATTTT. It yields the protein CASSAGSGQPQHF.

The V and J genes are TRBV2 and TRBJ2-1, with TRBD2 matching over 10 bases. Germline values: CDR1 SNHLY, CDR2 FYNNEI. The CDR3 is 15 amino acids. Trimming at V came to 2 bases and at J to 7 bases, leaving 5 bases not matched to a gene. As DNA, the CDR3 is TGTGCCAGCAGTGAATGGGCTAGCGGGGGTAATGAGCAGTTCTTC. It translates to CASSEWASGGNEQFF.

The rearrangement links TRBV5-4 to TRBJ2-5; TRBD2 is a possible D gene (6 bases). CDR1 and CDR2 from the germline V gene are SGHNT and YYREEE (reference sequence). The CDR3 length is 18 residues. Trimming took off 0 bases at V and 2 bases at J, with 20 bases between the two ends. The CDR3 DNA reads TGTGCCAGCAGCTTGGGTCTCCCTAGCGCACGTCTTCAAGAGACCCAGTACTTC. Translation: CASSLGLPSARLQETQYF.

This rearrangement joins TRBV6-1 to TRBJ2-7; D is unresolved. This CDR3 comprises 16 residues. Trimming took off 4 bases at V and 5 bases at J, with 21 bases between the two ends. From germline, CDR1 is MNHNS and CDR2 SASEGT. The CDR3 DNA reads as TGTGCCAGCAGTGGCCTCCGACAAAACCTAAAGAACGAGCAGTACTTC. It codes for CASSGLRQNLKNEQYF.

The V gene is TRBV9, the J gene TRBJ2-1, with D possibly matching TRBD2 (6 bases). The CDR3 sequence is 14 residues long. CDR1 and CDR2 from the germline V gene are SGDLS and YYNGEE. V lost 5 bases and J 3 bases, leaving 12 bases between the germline ends. CDR3 in DNA: TGTGCCAGCAGTGCGGGGACCGTCTACAATGAGCAGTTCTTC. It is translated as CASSAGTVYNEQFF.

CDR3 in amino acids: CASRAGGPIETQYF. For the CDR3, the DNA is TGTGCCTCCCGGGCGGGAGGGCCGATCGAGACCCAGTACTTC. This rearrangement joins TRBV7-9 to TRBJ2-5; 9 bases match TRBD2. In germline, CDR1 is SEHNR, CDR2 FQNEAQ (reference sequence). V was clipped by 11 bases and J by 5 bases; unmatched bases: 12. This CDR3 has 14 residues. Supplemented by reference TRBV7-9 and TRBJ2-5, the full variable domain reads DTGVSQNPRHKITKRGQNVTFRCDPISEHNRLYWYRQTLGQGPEFLTYFQNEAQLEKSRLLSDRFSAERPKGSFSTLEIQRTEQGDSAMYLCASRAGGPIETQYFGPGTRLLVL.

The gene calls are TRBV11-2 and TRBJ2-7, with D perhaps TRBD1 (6 bases). V was pared by 0 bases and J by 7 bases, with 19 bases between. This CDR3 is built from 16 residues. The V gene's germline CDR1 is SGHAT and CDR2 FQNNGV. CDR3 loop: CASSLDSLANQGEQYF. CDR3 DNA sequence: TGTGCCAGCAGCTTAGATTCGCTGGCCAACCAGGGGGAGCAGTACTTC.

The V and J genes are TRBV7-9 and TRBJ1-2; 11 bases match TRBD1. Germline trimming cut 3 bases from V and 6 bases from J; bases unmatched to any gene: 3. Germline CDR1 is SEHNR and CDR2 is FQNEAQ (reference sequence). The CDR3 has 14 residues. In nucleotides, the CDR3 is TGTGCCAGCAGCTTCGGACAGGGGGCCCATGGCTACACCTTC. It codes for CASSFGQGAHGYTF.

The chain couples TRBV7-2 to TRBJ2-1; a weak D match, TRBD2 (6 bases). Germline values: CDR1 SGHTA, CDR2 FQGNSA. There are 15 residues in the CDR3. The V end lost 1 base, the J end lost 4 bases, and 11 bases lay between the germline ends. As DNA, the CDR3 is TGTGCCAGCAGCTTAGGGGTGGGGGGATACAATGAGCAGTTCTTC. It encodes CASSLGVGGYNEQFF.

This chain uses TRBV2 with TRBJ1-1, with D perhaps TRBD1 (5 bases). The CDR3 is 13 amino acids. Germline V CDR1 and CDR2: SNHLY, FYNNEI. V was pared by 6 bases and J by 5 bases, with 13 bases between. CDR3: CASRPWGGTEAFF. The DNA for the CDR3 is TGTGCCAGCAGGCCCTGGGGGGGGACTGAAGCTTTCTTT.

The chain links TRBV6-2 or TRBV6-3 to TRBJ2-1, with a possible D match to TRBD2 (6 bases). This CDR3 region has 16 residues. Deletions cut 5 bases from V and 1 base from J, with 15 bases between. Germline V gene sequence: CDR1 MNHEY, CDR2 SVGEGT. CDR3 residues: CASSRQRAVSYNEQFF. CDR3 in DNA: TGTGCCAGCAGTCGACAGCGGGCAGTTTCCTACAATGAGCAGTTCTTC.